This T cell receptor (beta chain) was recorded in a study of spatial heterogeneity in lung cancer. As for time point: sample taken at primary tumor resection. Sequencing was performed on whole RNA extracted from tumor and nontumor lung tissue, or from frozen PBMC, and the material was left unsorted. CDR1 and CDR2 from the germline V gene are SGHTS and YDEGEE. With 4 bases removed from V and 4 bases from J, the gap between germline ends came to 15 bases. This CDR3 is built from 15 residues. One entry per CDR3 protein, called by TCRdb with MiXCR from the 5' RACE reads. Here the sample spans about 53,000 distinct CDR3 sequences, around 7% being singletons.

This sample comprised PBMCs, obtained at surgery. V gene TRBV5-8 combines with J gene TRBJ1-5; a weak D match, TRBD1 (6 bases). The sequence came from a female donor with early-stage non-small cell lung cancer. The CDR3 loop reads CASSPQGLSNQPQHF. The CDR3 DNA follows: TGTGCCAGCAGCCCACAGGGACTTTCTAATCAGCCCCAGCATTTT.